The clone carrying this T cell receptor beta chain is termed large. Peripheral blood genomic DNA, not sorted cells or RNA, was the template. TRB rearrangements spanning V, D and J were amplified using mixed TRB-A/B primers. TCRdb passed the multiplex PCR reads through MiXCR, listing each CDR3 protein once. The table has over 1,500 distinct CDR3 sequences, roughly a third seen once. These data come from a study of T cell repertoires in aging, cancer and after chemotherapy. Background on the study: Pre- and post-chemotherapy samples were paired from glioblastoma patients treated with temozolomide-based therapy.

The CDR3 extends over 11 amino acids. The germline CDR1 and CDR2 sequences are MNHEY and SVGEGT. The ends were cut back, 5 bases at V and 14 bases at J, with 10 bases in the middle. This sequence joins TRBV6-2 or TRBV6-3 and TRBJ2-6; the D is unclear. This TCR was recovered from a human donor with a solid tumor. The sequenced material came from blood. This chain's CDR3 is CASSKAKILTF. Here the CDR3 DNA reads TGTGCCAGCAGTAAAGCGAAGATCCTGACTTTC.